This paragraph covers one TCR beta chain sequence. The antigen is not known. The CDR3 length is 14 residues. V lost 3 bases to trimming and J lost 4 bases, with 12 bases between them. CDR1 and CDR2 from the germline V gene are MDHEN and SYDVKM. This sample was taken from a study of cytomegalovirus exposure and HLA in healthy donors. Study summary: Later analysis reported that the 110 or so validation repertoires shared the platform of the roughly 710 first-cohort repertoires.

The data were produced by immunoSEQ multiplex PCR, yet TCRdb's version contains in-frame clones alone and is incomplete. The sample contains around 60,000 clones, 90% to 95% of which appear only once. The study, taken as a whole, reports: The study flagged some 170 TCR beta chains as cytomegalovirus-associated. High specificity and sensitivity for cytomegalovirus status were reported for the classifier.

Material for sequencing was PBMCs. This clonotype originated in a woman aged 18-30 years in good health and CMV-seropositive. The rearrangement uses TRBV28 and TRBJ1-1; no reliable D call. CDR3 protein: CASSFSGIGTEAFF. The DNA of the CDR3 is TGTGCCAGCAGTTTCTCGGGTATTGGCACTGAAGCTTTCTTT.